This TCR beta chain stems from a study of regulatory T cells in long-lasting Graves disease. Assembly of TCR beta libraries relied on iRepertoire HTBI primers together with Arm-PCR of CDR3 regions. TCRdb re-analysed the multiplex PCR reads in MiXCR, keeping a single row per CDR3 protein. The sample consists of 300,000 to 350,000 distinct CDR3 sequences, less than 20% of them appearing once. This clonotype was observed many times. Its antigen is still unknown. Trimming cost V 4 bases and J 2 bases, with 12 bases left between them. Looked up from germline, CDR1 is SGHTA and CDR2 is FQGNSA. This CDR3 is 15 amino acids long. Described time point: persistent/refractory GD, antithyroid drugs over 5 years with positive TRAb. RNA from PBMCs was the source of the TCR library. Overall study findings and caveats: A greater number of public clonotypes (about 3,000) was shared by persistent patients than by new patients (just over 950). When disease was persistent, TRBV28, TRBJ1-2 and TRBJ2-5 were the favored segments.

The TCR was taken from a female donor with Graves disease. Here the sequenced sample was peripheral blood mononuclear cells (PBMCs), taken when the disease was refractory, from a patient treated with antithyroid drugs. The genes are TRBV7-2 and TRBJ1-5; D is possibly TRBD1 (5 bases). The CDR3 nucleotides are TGTGCCAGCAGCTCCGCGGGGGTTGGCAATCAGCCCCAGCATTTT. Encoded protein: CASSSAGVGNQPQHF. Combining the CDR3 with reference TRBV7-2 and TRBJ1-5 gives the whole variable domain GAGVSQSPSNKVTEKGKDVELRCDPISGHTALYWYRQSLGQGLEFLIYFQGNSAPDKSGLPSDRFSAERTGGSVSTLTIQRTQQEDSAVYLCASSSAGVGNQPQHFGDGTRLSIL.